What follows are 10 T cell receptor beta chains derived from one specimen sequenced in a study of metastatic and nonmetastatic thyroid tumors. TCRdb re-analyzed the PCR reads through MiXCR. The sample consists of some 21,000 clones, less than 15% of them appearing once. Ahead of thyroid surgery, no patient had received treatment of any kind. Input material: blood. The receptors derive from a male donor with papillary thyroid cancer or a benign thyroid nodule (not recorded which). Some clones in this sample may be carry-over from other donors' samples.

At least ten counts were recorded for this clone. The rearrangement joins TRBV14 to TRBJ2-7, with TRBD2 identical over 8 bases. The CDR3 contains 15 residues. Germline CDR1 is SGHDN and CDR2 is FVKESK. Germline trimming cut 1 base from V and 1 base from J; bases unmatched to any gene: 3. This chain's CDR3 is CASSQALAGSYEQYF. The CDR3 nucleotides read TGTGCCAGCAGCCAAGCCCTAGCGGGTTCCTACGAGCAGTACTTC.

This clone is medium-sized by share. The chain is built from TRBV19 and TRBJ1-6, with unresolved D. The germline V gene encodes CDR1 LNHDA and CDR2 SQIVND (reference sequence). Trimming removed 2 bases at V and 7 bases at J, with 6 bases between. CDR3 length: 13 residues. The CDR3 is CASSISWNSPLHF. In DNA form, the CDR3 reads TGTGCCAGTAGTATATCGTGGAATTCACCCCTCCACTTT.

By sample fraction, this clone is medium-sized (0.01 to 0.1%). The chain employs TRBV6-1 and TRBJ2-7, with D possibly matching TRBD1 (6 bases). The CDR3 length is 14 residues. Germline CDR1 is MNHNS and CDR2 is SASEGT. V was trimmed by 6 bases and J by 3 bases, leaving 15 bases between them. Written as DNA, the CDR3 is TGTGCCAGCAGCTCCACCCAGGGGAACTACGAGCAGTACTTC. Its translation is CASSSTQGNYEQYF.

This clone has a count of ten or more. This rearrangement joins TRBV24-1 to TRBJ2-1; D ambiguous. The CDR3 consists of 11 residues. Germline V gene data show CDR1 as KGHDR and CDR2 as SFDVKD. V lost 5 bases to trimming and J lost 7 bases, with 5 bases between them. The CDR3 loop reads CATSVGNEQFF. The CDR3 DNA follows: TGTGCCACCAGTGTAGGGAATGAGCAGTTCTTC.

Ten or more counts support this clone. The chain recombines TRBV3-1 with TRBJ2-7; 8 bases are shared with TRBD1. CDR1 and CDR2 from the germline V gene are LGHDT and YNNKEL (reference sequence). The CDR3 has 14 residues. V was clipped by 9 bases and J by 3 bases; unmatched bases: 10. The CDR3 is CASTPGTGNYEQYF. Written as DNA, the CDR3 is TGTGCCAGTACCCCTGGGACAGGTAACTACGAGCAGTACTTC.

This clone is judged medium-sized. The chain joins TRBV6-6 to TRBJ2-7, with D possibly matching TRBD1 (6 bases). V shed 0 bases and J shed 0 bases, with 12 bases lying between them. This CDR3 comprises 16 residues. The germline V gene encodes CDR1 MNHNY and CDR2 SVGAGI (reference sequence). The CDR3 here is CASSYSWDNLSYEQYF. The CDR3 nucleotides read TGTGCCAGCAGTTACTCTTGGGACAACCTCTCCTACGAGCAGTACTTC.

There are a few counts of this clone. The chain couples TRBV20-1 to TRBJ2-7; TRBD2 matches at 8 bases. V gave up 6 bases and J gave up 3 bases; unmatched junction bases: 10. CDR1 DFQATT and CDR2 SNEGSKA come from the germline V gene (reference sequence). The CDR3 is made up of 14 amino acids. The CDR3 DNA is TGCAGTGCCCATCCGGGTAGCGGGGTCTACGAGCAGTACTTC. It translates to CSAHPGSGVYEQYF.

This chain uses TRBV6-1 with TRBJ1-5, with a possible D match to TRBD1 (6 bases). CDR3 size: 17 residues. Trimming shortened V by 4 bases and J by 4 bases, and 20 bases separated the two germline ends. Germline CDR1 reads MNHNS; CDR2 reads SASEGT. DNA of the CDR3: TGTGCCAGCAGTGTTCGCCCCGGGACAACCTCTAATCAGCCCCAGCATTTT. This translates into CASSVRPGTTSNQPQHF.

This clone was detected ten times or more. This chain uses TRBV18 with TRBJ2-7, with 10 positions matching TRBD1. Trimming cost V 4 bases and J 6 bases; bases outside gene matches: 3. This CDR3 region has 13 residues. Per germline, CDR1 KGHSH and CDR2 LQKENI. CDR3 DNA: TGTGCCAGCTCACAACGGGACAGGGGCGAGCAGTACTTC. It encodes CASSQRDRGEQYF.

This clone was seen more than once but under ten times. In nucleotides, the CDR3 is TGTGCCAGTAGACTGGACGGTCACAATGAGCAGTTCTTC. It encodes CASRLDGHNEQFF. The chain employs TRBV12-3 or TRBV12-4 and TRBJ2-1; unclear D gene. The CDR3 length is 13 residues. V was shortened by 9 bases and J by 5 bases, with 14 bases between the two germline ends.